The 26 T cell receptor beta chains below come from one sample, sequenced in a study of identifying expanded T cells in peripheral blood. Profiling relied on immunoSEQ multiplex PCR, and the TCRdb table lists in-frame clones only, not all of them. The table shows about 110,000 clones, with less than 90% occurring only once. Specimen: blood. The receptors stem from a person aged 18 to 69 in good health.

The V call is TRBV5-4, the J call TRBJ2-5; D is ambiguous. The CDR3 loop spans 12 amino acids. CDR1 is SGHNT, CDR2 YYREEE, per germline (reference sequence). V lost 4 bases and J 5 bases, leaving 9 bases between the germline ends. The CDR3 sequence: CASSLGYETQYF. The CDR3 DNA sequence: TGTGCCAGCAGCCTGGGATACGAGACCCAGTACTTC.

This clone came up once. This rearrangement joins TRBV2 to TRBJ1-5, with a weak D call TRBD1 (6 bases). V was pared by 0 bases and J by 0 bases, with 9 bases between. Germline CDR1 SNHLY, CDR2 FYNNEI. The CDR3 totals 16 residues. This CDR3 reads CASSEAGGDSNQPQHF. CDR3 bases: TGTGCCAGCAGTGAAGCAGGGGGGGATAGCAATCAGCCCCAGCATTTT.

This sequence joins TRBV6-6 and TRBJ1-2; D possibly corresponds to TRBD1 (5 bases). From germline, CDR1 is MNHNY and CDR2 SVGAGI (reference sequence). CDR3 length: 14 amino acids. V was shortened by 6 bases and J by 4 bases, with 15 bases between the two germline ends. As DNA, the CDR3 is TGTGCCAGCAGAACACCGGGGGGGATCTATGGCTACACCTTC. Its translation is CASRTPGGIYGYTF.

The chain has TRBV19 and TRBJ2-7; D perhaps matches TRBD2 (5 bases). V lost 8 bases and J 6 bases, leaving 14 bases between the germline ends. This CDR3 is built from 12 residues. Germline-derived CDR1 and CDR2 are LNHDA and SQIVND (reference sequence). CDR3 sequence: CASRSERSEQYF. The CDR3 region has the DNA TGTGCCAGTCGATCGGAGCGGAGCGAGCAGTACTTC.

The chain joins TRBV18 to TRBJ2-3, with 8 nucleotides matching TRBD2. Germline CDR1 and CDR2: KGHSH and LQKENI. The CDR3 spans 16 residues. J was trimmed by 2 bases and V by 1 base; bases with no gene match: 5. CDR3 sequence reads: CASSPQAGGLTDTQYF. In nucleotides, the CDR3 is TGTGCCAGCTCACCACAGGCGGGGGGACTCACAGATACGCAGTATTTT.

The chain uses TRBV6-5 and TRBJ1-5; the D is unclear. This CDR3 is built from 11 residues. Germline lookup yields CDR1 MNHEY and CDR2 SVGAGI. Trimming removed 6 bases from V and 4 bases from J, with 4 bases in between. The CDR3: CASRNNQPQHF. In DNA, the CDR3 is TGTGCCAGCAGAAATAATCAGCCCCAGCATTTT.

The chain uses TRBV25-1 and TRBJ1-4, with a tentative D call TRBD1 (5 bases). V lost 2 bases and J 8 bases, leaving 15 bases between the germline ends. The V gene's germline CDR1 is MGHDK and CDR2 SYGVNS. This CDR3 has 15 amino acids. CDR3 sequence reads: CASSEGSAKGEKLFF. The CDR3 DNA sequence: TGTGCCAGCAGTGAAGGCTCCGCAAAGGGGGAAAAACTGTTTTTT.

This chain joins TRBV4-2 and TRBJ2-6; 10 nucleotides agree with TRBD1. V lost 3 bases and J lost 0; bases outside the gene matches: 5. The CDR3 length is 18 residues. Per the germline V gene, CDR1 is LGHNA and CDR2 is YNFKEQ. The CDR3 nucleotides read TGTGCCAGCAGCCAGACAGGGGGCTCCACCTCTGGGGCCAACGTCCTGACTTTC. Translating gives CASSQTGGSTSGANVLTF.

The CDR3 reads CASSAGDTEAFF. In DNA, the CDR3 is TGTGCCAGCAGCGCGGGAGACACTGAAGCTTTCTTT. The chain employs TRBV7-9 and TRBJ1-1; D uncertain. Germline-derived CDR1 and CDR2 are SEHNR and FQNEAQ (reference sequence). Trimming took off 5 bases at V and 3 bases at J, with 7 bases between the two ends. The CDR3 runs 12 residues.

The gene calls are TRBV7-2 and TRBJ1-2; D might be TRBD1 (6 bases). The V end lost 2 bases, the J end lost 6 bases, and 19 bases lay between the germline ends. This CDR3 spans 16 amino acids. Per the germline V gene, CDR1 is SGHTA and CDR2 is FQGNSA. CDR3 amino acids: CASSLRGAGRGNGYTF. The CDR3, as DNA: TGTGCCAGCAGCTTAAGGGGGGCAGGGAGAGGGAATGGCTACACCTTC.

The CDR3 DNA follows: TGTGCCAGCAGCTTAGGGGGCGGGAGGTTTAATGAGCAGTTCTTC. Its protein product is CASSLGGGRFNEQFF. The V and J genes are TRBV7-8 and TRBJ2-1, with 8 positions matching TRBD2. V dropped 1 base and J dropped 7; count of bases not matched to a gene: 6. Germline lookup yields CDR1 SGHVS and CDR2 FQNEAQ. This CDR3 is built from 15 residues.

V usage is TRBV19 and J usage is TRBJ2-5, with 7 bases lining up with TRBD1. V was clipped by 4 bases and J by 3 bases; unmatched bases: 11. The CDR3 has 16 residues. Germline CDR1 is LNHDA and CDR2 is SQIVND (reference sequence). The CDR3 is CASSTYQGQQEETQYF. CDR3 sequence (DNA): TGTGCCAGTAGTACCTACCAGGGACAGCAAGAAGAGACCCAGTACTTC.

The genes are TRBV25-1 and TRBJ2-2; D not resolved. V was trimmed by 3 bases and J by 2 bases, leaving 4 bases between them. The CDR3 loop spans 13 amino acids. CDR1 is MGHDK and CDR2 is SYGVNS in the germline V gene. As DNA, the CDR3 is TGTGCCAGCAGTGACCAAAACACCGGGGAGCTGTTTTTT. Protein sequence: CASSDQNTGELFF.

The chain has TRBV7-9 and TRBJ1-1, with a weak D call TRBD1 (6 bases). V lost 2 bases and J 1 base, leaving 14 bases between the germline ends. CDR3 length equals 16 residues. Germline V gene data show CDR1 as SEHNR and CDR2 as FQNEAQ (reference sequence). The CDR3 here is CASSLKGGGANTEAFF. CDR3 DNA: TGTGCCAGCAGCTTAAAAGGTGGGGGGGCGAACACTGAAGCTTTCTTT.

This chain uses TRBV28 with TRBJ2-1; D is perhaps TRBD1 or TRBD2 (5 bases each). Germline loops: CDR1 MDHEN, CDR2 SYDVKM. Deletions cut 1 base from V and 9 bases from J, with 19 bases between. The CDR3 covers 16 residues. CDR3 bases: TGTGCCAGCAGTTTATTCACCACAGGTGGGGCGGGTGAGCAGTTCTTC. This sequence encodes CASSLFTTGGAGEQFF.

The chain combines TRBV6-6 with TRBJ1-2; D call uncertain. The CDR3 covers 13 residues. From germline, CDR1 is MNHNY and CDR2 SVGAGI (reference sequence). Trimming left V 7 bases short and J 7 bases short, with 16 bases between. The CDR3 spells CASTEDPSTGYTF. In DNA, the CDR3 is TGTGCCAGCACCGAAGATCCCTCGACTGGCTACACCTTC.

J is TRBJ2-5 and V is TRBV7-9; D is perhaps TRBD2 (6 bases). Germline V gene sequence: CDR1 SEHNR, CDR2 FQNEAQ (reference sequence). Trimming removed 5 bases at V and 13 bases at J, with 20 bases between. The CDR3 is 13 amino acids. CDR3 coding DNA: TGTGCCAGCAGCCCCCCTGGAGATGTGGGGGGGTACTTC. Encoded protein: CASSPPGDVGGYF.

The chain couples TRBV11-2 to TRBJ2-7, with D tentatively TRBD1 (6 bases). Trimming removed 4 bases at V and 1 base at J, with 17 bases between. Looked up from germline, CDR1 is SGHAT and CDR2 is FQNNGV. The CDR3 covers 16 residues. CDR3 region: CASSSRTARASYEQYF. CDR3 DNA: TGTGCCAGCAGCTCAAGGACAGCGAGAGCTTCCTACGAGCAGTACTTC. Filled out from reference TRBV11-2 and TRBJ2-7, the complete variable domain reads EAGVAQSPRYKIIEKRQSVAFWCNPISGHATLYWYQQILGQGPKLLIQFQNNGVVDDSQLPKDRFSAERLKGVDSTLKIQPAKLEDSAVYLCASSSRTARASYEQYFGPGTRLTVT.

This chain connects TRBV10-1 to TRBJ2-5; D uncertain. CDR3 size: 13 residues. Germline V lookup: CDR1 WNHNN, CDR2 SYGVQD (reference sequence). Trimming stripped 2 bases from V and 7 bases from J, with 11 bases between. As DNA, the CDR3 is TGCGCCAGCAGTGAGGGTCCGTCAGGGACCCAGTACTTC. Translated: CASSEGPSGTQYF.

The chain joins TRBV9 to TRBJ1-5; possible D gene TRBD1, 5 bases. The CDR3 is 16 residues long. Germline V CDR1 and CDR2: SGDLS, YYNGEE. Between the trimmed V and J ends, which lost 0 bases and 2 bases, there was a span of 12 bases. The CDR3 region has the DNA TGTGCCAGCAGCGTAGGGGCCGGGGCCGGCAATCAGCCCCAGCATTTT. Translated: CASSVGAGAGNQPQHF. Filled out from reference TRBV9 and TRBJ1-5, the complete variable domain reads DSGVTQTPKHLITATGQRVTLRCSPRSGDLSVYWYQQSLDQGLQFLIQYYNGEERAKGNILERFSAQQFPDLHSELNLSSLELGDSALYFCASSVGAGAGNQPQHFGDGTRLSIL.

V and J are TRBV18 and TRBJ2-1, with D unclear. The V gene lost 5 bases and the J gene lost 10 bases, with 12 bases spanning the gap. Per the germline V gene, CDR1 is KGHSH and CDR2 is LQKENI. The CDR3 runs to 12 residues. In nucleotides, the CDR3 is TGTGCCAGCTCATCCCCCTTGGGGGAGCAGTTCTTC. Translating it yields CASSSPLGEQFF.

This sequence joins TRBV10-3 and TRBJ2-5, with D unclear. This CDR3 comprises 14 residues. The germline V gene has CDR1 ENHRY and CDR2 SYGVKD. With 6 bases removed from V and 1 base from J, the gap between germline ends came to 12 bases. CDR3 residues: CAISGEERQETQYF. The CDR3 nucleotides are TGTGCCATCAGCGGAGAAGAACGCCAAGAGACCCAGTACTTC.

This chain joins TRBV13 and TRBJ2-7; D is perhaps TRBD1 (5 bases). V shed 5 bases and J shed 6 bases, with 8 bases lying between them. The V gene's germline CDR1 is PRHDT and CDR2 FYEKMQ (reference sequence). CDR3 length: 11 amino acids. Here the CDR3 DNA reads TGTGCCAGCAGCCCTCAGGGCGAGCAGTACTTC. Translation gives CASSPQGEQYF.

This chain links TRBV4-3 with TRBJ1-3, with D perhaps matching TRBD1 (5 bases). The CDR3 extends over 17 amino acids. Trimming left V 0 bases short and J 2 bases short, with 14 bases between. Germline V lookup: CDR1 LGHNA, CDR2 YSLEER. The CDR3 nucleotides are TGCGCCAGCAGCCAAGATAACCGGCAGGGAACTGGAAACACCATATATTTT. As protein: CASSQDNRQGTGNTIYF.

The rearrangement links TRBV18 to TRBJ2-5; D perhaps matches TRBD1 (5 bases). Germline V gives CDR1 KGHSH, CDR2 LQKENI. This CDR3 contains 15 residues. V dropped 1 base and J dropped 0 bases, with 9 bases sitting between them. CDR3 sequence reads: CASSPRSGHQETQYF. The CDR3 coding sequence is TGTGCCAGCTCACCACGCTCAGGGCACCAAGAGACCCAGTACTTC.

The V call is TRBV10-3, the J call TRBJ1-3; 10 positions agree with TRBD1. Trimming took 3 bases from V and 8 from J; bases not matched to a gene: 1. CDR1 and CDR2 (germline): ENHRY, SYGVKD. The CDR3 runs 13 residues. Written as DNA, the CDR3 is TGTGCCATCAGTGAAGGACAGGGGGACACCATATATTTT. Residues: CAISEGQGDTIYF.